This T cell receptor (beta chain) appears in the sequencing data of a study of T cell responses to AZD1222 COVID-19 vaccine. Overall study: Pooling covered second doses at about 4 or about 12 weeks.

This clone came up a few times. Generated by immunoSEQ multiplex PCR, the TCRdb table keeps only in-frame clones and is missing some. Among roughly 200,000 clones listed, 88% were seen once. Trimming at V came to 4 bases and at J to 5 bases, leaving 11 bases not matched to a gene. Germline V lookup: CDR1 MNHEY, CDR2 SMNVEV (reference sequence). The length of the CDR3 is 16 residues. The sequences come from peripheral blood, collected on day 0 of AZD1222 vaccination. The chain is built from TRBV27 and TRBJ2-1; 7 bases align to TRBD1. The sequence was obtained from an adult in good health. This CDR3 is CASSSLPLGTDNEQFF. CDR3 DNA sequence: TGTGCCAGCAGTTCATTACCCTTAGGGACAGACAATGAGCAGTTCTTC.